The 25 T cell receptor beta chains below were found in one sample sequenced in a study of identical twins. TCRdb reprocessed the 5' RACE reads via MiXCR and lists one record per CDR3 protein. The repertoire holds a few hundred thousand distinct CDR3 sequences, with 7.5% to 10% as singletons. The sample was also reused in another study, on yellow fever vaccine responses in identical twins.

The sample consisted of PBMCs. The receptors were gathered from a young woman in good health.

In this sample, this clonotype turned up many times. This sequence joins TRBV29-1 and TRBJ2-2; D gene uncertain. The CDR3 is made up of 13 amino acids. From germline, CDR1 is SQVTM and CDR2 ANQGSEA. V was cut by 6 bases and J by 1 base, with 9 bases left in between. In DNA, the CDR3 is TGCAGCGTCCCTGCCGTGAACACCGGGGAGCTGTTTTTT. Encoded protein: CSVPAVNTGELFF.

The J gene is TRBJ2-7, the V gene TRBV15; the D is unclear. The CDR3 has 16 amino acids. The germline CDR1 and CDR2 sequences are LNHNV and YYDKDF (reference sequence). V gave up 5 bases and J gave up 2 bases, with 19 bases separating them. This chain's CDR3 is CATSRHSTAPTYEQYF. As DNA, the CDR3 is TGTGCCACCAGCCGACACTCCACAGCGCCGACCTACGAGCAGTACTTC.

J is TRBJ2-7 and V is TRBV5-6; tentative D call: TRBD1 (5 bases). Germline V gene lookup returns CDR1 SGHDT and CDR2 YYEEEE. CDR3 size: 14 residues. V shed 4 bases and J shed 3 bases, with 14 bases lying between them. The CDR3 here is CASSREGVLYEQYF. CDR3 nucleotides: TGTGCCAGCAGCAGAGAAGGGGTCCTCTACGAGCAGTACTTC.

This clonotype was picked up a small number of times. This chain uses TRBV30 with TRBJ2-3; 9 nucleotides align to TRBD2. Germline CDR1 reads GTSNPN; CDR2 reads SVGIG (reference sequence). The CDR3 has 16 amino acids. Unmatched junction bases numbered 4, after V lost 0 bases and J lost 0 bases. CDR3 loop: CAWSVGTSGSTDTQYF. In nucleotides, the CDR3 is TGTGCCTGGAGTGTAGGCACTAGCGGGAGCACAGATACGCAGTATTTT.

This clonotype was seen at least ten times. The chain employs TRBV29-1 and TRBJ2-7; perhaps D is TRBD1 or TRBD2 (5 bases each). V lost 5 bases and J lost 3, with 17 bases in between. This CDR3 region has 14 residues. Looked up from germline, CDR1 is SQVTM and CDR2 is ANQGSEA. The CDR3 bases are TGCAGCGTTCTCGAGGGGCAGTCGGGCTACGAGCAGTACTTC. This gives the protein CSVLEGQSGYEQYF.

This clonotype was found a few times. V gene TRBV29-1 combines with J gene TRBJ1-2, with D hard to call. Trimming cost V 8 bases and J 8 bases, with 21 bases left between them. Germline CDR1 and CDR2: SQVTM and ANQGSEA. The CDR3 is 13 residues long. CDR3 coding DNA: TGCAGCTCGTACCTCGATAGGCCCGGGGGCTACACCTTC. It codes for CSSYLDRPGGYTF. Full variable domain (outside the CDR3, taken from reference TRBV29-1 and TRBJ1-2): SAVISQKPSRDICQRGTSLTIQCQVDSQVTMMFWYRQQPGQSLTLIATANQGSEATYESGFVIDKFPISRPNLTFSTLTVSNMSPEDSSIYLCSSYLDRPGGYTFGSGTRLTVV.

This clonotype was seen more than once but under ten times. This chain connects TRBV4-3 to TRBJ2-1, with TRBD2 matching over 11 bases. Trimming took 3 bases from V and 9 from J; bases not matched to a gene: 7. This CDR3 contains 15 residues. Germline V CDR1 and CDR2: LGHNA, YSLEER. The CDR3 is CASSQGLAAGIEQFF. CDR3 bases: TGCGCCAGCAGCCAGGGACTAGCGGCCGGGATTGAGCAGTTCTTC.

This sequence joins TRBV7-3 and TRBJ2-5, with TRBD1 identical over 7 bases. Trimming at V came to 0 bases and at J to 4 bases, leaving 14 bases not matched to a gene. Germline V CDR1 and CDR2: SGHTA, FQGTGA. There are 18 residues in the CDR3. The CDR3 protein is CASSLTRFGQAPLETQYF. The CDR3 region has the DNA TGTGCCAGCAGCTTAACTCGATTCGGACAGGCGCCCTTAGAGACCCAGTACTTC.

This clonotype was observed a handful of times. The V call is TRBV29-1, the J call TRBJ2-7; D gene ambiguous. The CDR3 extends over 13 amino acids. Germline V lookup: CDR1 SQVTM, CDR2 ANQGSEA. V was cut by 7 bases and J by 4 bases, with 17 bases left in between. The CDR3 region has the DNA TGCAGCGCCTTCCCCCATCTACCTTACGAGCAGTACTTC. Residues: CSAFPHLPYEQYF.

The sample holds a few counts of this clonotype. One junction end does not reproduce the germline sequence, and a read error may be involved. The chain recombines TRBV7-7 with TRBJ2-5, with 9 bases lining up with TRBD2. This CDR3 is 16 amino acids long. Germline loops: CDR1 SSHAT, CDR2 FNYEAQ (reference sequence). CDR3 bases: TGTGCTAGCAGCGCCCGTACTAGCGGGTACCAAGAGACCCAGTACTTC. Amino acid sequence: CASSARTSGYQETQYF.

Many counts were recorded for this clonotype. The chain uses TRBV28 and TRBJ2-7; 8 bases agree with TRBD2. This CDR3 is built from 13 residues. Trimming removed 8 bases from V and 4 bases from J; junction bases left unmatched: 7. The germline V gene encodes CDR1 MDHEN and CDR2 SYDVKM. The CDR3 DNA reads TGTGCCAGCGAGGGACTAGATGTGTACGAGCAGTACTTC. This sequence encodes CASEGLDVYEQYF.

This clonotype was seen a handful of times. The chain couples TRBV4-3 to TRBJ2-2; tentatively, D is TRBD1 (5 bases). CDR3 length: 16 residues. The germline CDR1 and CDR2 sequences are LGHNA and YSLEER. Between the trimmed V and J ends, which lost 1 base and 4 bases, there was a span of 13 bases. The CDR3 coding sequence is TGCGCCAGCAGCCAAGTGCAGGGCGTCTTCACCGGGGAGCTGTTTTTT. It yields the protein CASSQVQGVFTGELFF.

This clonotype was seen a handful of times. This chain uses TRBV4-3 with TRBJ2-7; D is unclear. Germline CDR1 is LGHNA and CDR2 is YSLEER. The CDR3 length is 15 residues. V was cut by 0 bases and J by 1 base, with 10 bases left in between. CDR3 region: CASSQEGVASYEQYF. The CDR3 region has the DNA TGCGCCAGCAGCCAAGAAGGTGTCGCATCCTACGAGCAGTACTTC.

The V call is TRBV6-5, the J call TRBJ2-7; unclear D gene. The CDR3 runs 12 residues. CDR1 is MNHEY, CDR2 SVGAGI, per germline. The V end lost 7 bases, the J end lost 3 bases, and 10 bases lay between the germline ends. The CDR3 bases are TGTGCCAGCAAAGGCTGGGACTACGAGCAGTACTTC. This sequence encodes CASKGWDYEQYF.

The J gene is TRBJ2-3, the V gene TRBV20-1; D gene ambiguous. Germline lookup yields CDR1 DFQATT and CDR2 SNEGSKA (reference sequence). Trimming took 1 base from V and 4 from J, leaving 12 bases between them. The CDR3 extends over 14 amino acids. This CDR3 is CSARGVGLADTQYF. The DNA of the CDR3 is TGCAGTGCTAGAGGAGTGGGATTGGCAGATACGCAGTATTTT.

The CDR3 sequence is CASSSKHRAPIQYF. CDR3 DNA: TGTGCCAGCAGTTCCAAACACCGGGCTCCCATTCAGTACTTC. The rearrangement uses TRBV5-8 and TRBJ2-4; D gene uncertain. This CDR3 region has 14 residues. Looked up from germline, CDR1 is SGHTS and CDR2 is YDEGEE. The germline V and J ends were trimmed by 5 bases and 9 bases, with 18 bases remaining between them.

This clonotype has more than one count but fewer than ten. The chain combines TRBV18 with TRBJ2-7, with 8 bases fitting TRBD2. V lost 8 bases to trimming and J lost 0 bases; unmatched junction nucleotides: 6. Germline V gene lookup returns CDR1 KGHSH and CDR2 LQKENI. The CDR3 has 14 residues. The CDR3 nucleotides are TGTGCCAGCGTAGCGGGAAGTAACTCCTACGAGCAGTACTTC. It yields the protein CASVAGSNSYEQYF.

The V and J genes are TRBV12-3 or TRBV12-4 and TRBJ2-7; 10 bases are a match to TRBD1. This CDR3 is built from 14 residues. J gave up 3 bases and V 7 bases, and 6 bases lay outside the gene matches. DNA of the CDR3: TGTGCCAGCAAACGACAGGGGGCGCGCTACGAGCAGTACTTC. Its protein is CASKRQGARYEQYF.

The chain is built from TRBV5-1 and TRBJ2-1; TRBD2 might be the D (5 bases). Germline loops: CDR1 SGHRS, CDR2 YFSETQ. V shed 0 bases and J shed 8 bases, with 18 bases lying between them. The CDR3 is 16 amino acids. For the CDR3, the DNA is TGCGCCAGCAGCTTGGGAGGGAGTAACGGGATAGATGAGCAGTTCTTC. Translation gives CASSLGGSNGIDEQFF. The whole variable domain, filled in from reference TRBV5-1 and TRBJ2-1, reads KAGVTQTPRYLIKTRGQQVTLSCSPISGHRSVSWYQQTPGQGLQFLFEYFSETQRNKGNFPGRFSGRQFSNSRSEMNVSTLELGDSALYLCASSLGGSNGIDEQFFGPGTRLTVL.

This clonotype was seen a handful of times. For the CDR3, the DNA is TGCAGCGTTGAACACGGAGCCGGGGAGCTGTTTTTT. Translation gives CSVEHGAGELFF. This chain uses TRBV29-1 with TRBJ2-2; no reliable D call. Trimming pared 2 bases from V and 6 bases from J, leaving 7 bases between. The CDR3 spans 12 residues. Per the germline V gene, CDR1 is SQVTM and CDR2 is ANQGSEA.

The V and J genes are TRBV7-9 and TRBJ2-3; TRBD1 aligns across 8 bases. Germline assignment: CDR1 SEHNR and CDR2 FQNEAQ (reference sequence). Germline trimming cut 5 bases from V and 3 bases from J; bases unmatched to any gene: 7. This CDR3 spans 15 amino acids. The CDR3 nucleotides read TGTGCCAGCAGCGATAGGACAGGGATAACAGATACGCAGTATTTT. The encoded protein is CASSDRTGITDTQYF.

The gene calls are TRBV29-1 and TRBJ2-5, with a weak D call TRBD1 (5 bases). Per germline, CDR1 SQVTM and CDR2 ANQGSEA. The CDR3 totals 13 residues. V lost 3 bases and J lost 1, with 9 bases in between. CDR3 DNA sequence: TGCAGCGTTGACGCAGGGTTCCAAGAGACCCAGTACTTC. It encodes CSVDAGFQETQYF.

This chain connects TRBV6-2 or TRBV6-3 to TRBJ2-7; D might be TRBD2 (5 bases). The CDR3 contains 13 residues. The germline V gene encodes CDR1 MNHEY and CDR2 SVGEGT. Trimming shortened V by 0 bases and J by 4 bases, and 7 bases separated the two germline ends. CDR3 loop: CASSYSLAYEQYF. CDR3 sequence (DNA): TGTGCCAGCAGTTACTCGTTAGCGTACGAGCAGTACTTC.

The gene calls are TRBV7-2 and TRBJ2-3; 12 bases line up with TRBD2. The CDR3 is 16 residues long. Germline loops: CDR1 SGHTA, CDR2 FQGNSA. The ends lost 4 bases at V and 4 bases at J; junction bases unmatched: 6. CDR3: CASSSTSGSLADTQYF. In nucleotides, the CDR3 is TGTGCCAGCAGCTCGACTAGCGGGAGTCTGGCAGATACGCAGTATTTT.

The chain joins TRBV2 to TRBJ2-3; TRBD2 aligns across 7 bases. Trimming took 10 bases from V and 0 from J; bases not matched to a gene: 19. The CDR3 length is 18 residues. Germline assignment: CDR1 SNHLY and CDR2 FYNNEI. The CDR3 nucleotides read TGTGCCATCTGTCGGGGACTACTACTGGGCACTAGCACAGATACGCAGTATTTT. Its translation: CAICRGLLLGTSTDTQYF.